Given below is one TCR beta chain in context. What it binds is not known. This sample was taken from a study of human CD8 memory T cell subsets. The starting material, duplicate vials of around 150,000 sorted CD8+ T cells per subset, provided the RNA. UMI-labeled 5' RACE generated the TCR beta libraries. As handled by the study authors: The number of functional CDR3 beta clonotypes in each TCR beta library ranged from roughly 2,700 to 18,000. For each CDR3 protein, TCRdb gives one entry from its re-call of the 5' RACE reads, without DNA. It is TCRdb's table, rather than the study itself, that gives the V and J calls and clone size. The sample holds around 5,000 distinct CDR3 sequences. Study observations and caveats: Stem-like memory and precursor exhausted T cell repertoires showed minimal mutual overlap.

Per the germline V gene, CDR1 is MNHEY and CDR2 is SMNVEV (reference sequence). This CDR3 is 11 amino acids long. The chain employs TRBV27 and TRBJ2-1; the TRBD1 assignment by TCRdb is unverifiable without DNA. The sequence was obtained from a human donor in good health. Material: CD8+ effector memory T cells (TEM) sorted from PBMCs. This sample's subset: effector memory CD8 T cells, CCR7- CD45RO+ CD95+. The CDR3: CASSSGVEQFF.